Following are 18 T cell receptor beta chains from one sample sequenced in a study of beta chain features in type 1 diabetes (dated by TCRdb to the late 2010s). Library creation used the immunoSEQ multiplex PCR assay. The entire amount of isolated RNA was reverse transcribed using the High Capacity cDNA Reverse Transcription Kit, so the sequenced TCRB transcripts were expressed ones. TCRdb carries this immuneACCESS record with in-frame sequences only. Its versions omit some clonotypes, under half of them owing to an unresolved V gene in the studies checked, with the rest unexplained. The sample yields 130,000 to 150,000 clones; approximately 52% were counted once. The biggest ten clones account for under 0.45% of the sample. The material sequenced was Tregs from blood. This sample's cell subset or site label indicates: regulatory CD4+ T cells. The receptor set was obtained from a man between 18 and 29 years old in good health.

CDR3 residues: CAISRIAGGDQETQYF. DNA for the CDR3: TGTGCCATCAGCAGAATAGCGGGAGGTGACCAAGAGACCCAGTACTTC. The chain recombines TRBV10-3 with TRBJ2-5; the match to TRBD2 covers 10 bases. The CDR3 extends over 16 amino acids. After removal of 6 bases from V and 0 bases from J, the junction contained 7 bases not matched to a gene. Germline values: CDR1 ENHRY, CDR2 SYGVKD.

This clone was counted between two and nine times. The V gene is TRBV6-5, the J gene TRBJ2-3; 7 bases fit TRBD2. The CDR3 runs 14 residues. J lost 4 bases, V lost 6 bases, and 7 bases had no gene match. Germline V gene data show CDR1 as MNHEY and CDR2 as SVGAGI. This CDR3 reads CASRRAGSSDTQYF. The DNA of the CDR3 is TGTGCCAGCAGACGAGCGGGGTCGTCAGATACGCAGTATTTT.

V usage is TRBV7-3 and J usage is TRBJ2-3, with 7 bases aligning to TRBD2. The trim removed 5 bases at V and 2 bases at J, leaving 4 bases unmatched. This CDR3 region has 14 residues. CDR1 and CDR2 (germline): SGHTA, FQGTGA. CDR3 in DNA: TGTGCCAGCAGCGTGGGGGGGAACACAGATACGCAGTATTTT. Translation gives CASSVGGNTDTQYF.

This clone was seen more than once but under ten times. The chain joins TRBV7-2 to TRBJ2-3, with 11 bases aligning to TRBD2. J lost 5 bases, V lost 4 bases, and 8 bases had no gene match. The germline V gene encodes CDR1 SGHTA and CDR2 FQGNSA. This CDR3 has 16 amino acids. CDR3 DNA sequence: TGTGCCAGCAGCTGGTCTAGCGGGGGGCTCGAAGATACGCAGTATTTT. Residues: CASSWSSGGLEDTQYF. Looking up the rest from reference TRBV7-2 and TRBJ2-3 gives the full variable domain: GAGVSQSPSNKVTEKGKDVELRCDPISGHTALYWYRQSLGQGLEFLIYFQGNSAPDKSGLPSDRFSAERTGGSVSTLTIQRTQQEDSAVYLCASSWSSGGLEDTQYFGPGTRLTVL.

This clone was picked up a small number of times. The rearrangement joins TRBV5-6 to TRBJ2-1; D call uncertain. CDR1 SGHDT and CDR2 YYEEEE come from the germline V gene. The CDR3 has 12 amino acids. Trimming pared 1 base from V and 9 bases from J, leaving 8 bases between. The CDR3 DNA is TGTGCCAGCAGCTTGTCGTGGGCTGAGCAGTTCTTC. The encoded protein is CASSLSWAEQFF.

The chain links TRBV6-5 to TRBJ2-3; D may be TRBD1 (6 bases). The length of the CDR3 is 12 residues. CDR1 and CDR2 from the germline V gene are MNHEY and SVGAGI. V lost 6 bases and J lost 5, with 9 bases in between. The CDR3 loop reads CASRRGGDTQYF. DNA for the CDR3: TGTGCCAGCAGACGAGGGGGAGATACGCAGTATTTT.

V usage is TRBV19 and J usage is TRBJ1-2, with 7 bases identical to TRBD1. Germline lookup yields CDR1 LNHDA and CDR2 SQIVND (reference sequence). This CDR3 spans 14 amino acids. Trimming cost V 3 bases and J 8 bases; bases outside gene matches: 9. In nucleotides, the CDR3 is TGTGCCAGTAGTATTGACAGGGCGCGCGGGGGCTACACCTTC. Protein product: CASSIDRARGGYTF. Full variable domain (rest looked up from reference TRBV19 and TRBJ1-2): DGGITQSPKYLFRKEGQNVTLSCEQNLNHDAMYWYRQDPGQGLRLIYYSQIVNDFQKGDIAEGYSVSREKKESFPLTVTSAQKNPTAFYLCASSIDRARGGYTFGSGTRLTVV.

The chain carries TRBV7-2 and TRBJ2-5, with no clear D. The CDR3 loop spans 12 amino acids. V was shortened by 5 bases and J by 0 bases, with 4 bases between the two germline ends. Per the germline V gene, CDR1 is SGHTA and CDR2 is FQGNSA. The CDR3 DNA sequence: TGTGCCAGCAGCCCGTACCAAGAGACCCAGTACTTC. Its translation is CASSPYQETQYF.

The rearrangement uses TRBV5-1 and TRBJ2-6; D may be TRBD2 (6 bases). CDR3 size: 13 residues. Germline values: CDR1 SGHRS, CDR2 YFSETQ. Trimming removed 7 bases from V and 4 bases from J, with 9 bases in between. This chain's CDR3 is CASRRGGANVLTF. CDR3 DNA sequence: TGCGCCAGCCGGCGGGGCGGGGCCAACGTCCTGACTTTC.

This clone occurred a few times. V usage is TRBV30 and J usage is TRBJ1-5, with D hard to call. The CDR3 consists of 15 residues. V was trimmed by 0 bases and J by 1 base, leaving 10 bases between them. Germline CDR1 is GTSNPN and CDR2 is SVGIG (reference sequence). This chain's CDR3 is CAWSVFGASNQPQHF. The CDR3 region has the DNA TGTGCCTGGAGTGTATTTGGAGCCAGCAATCAGCCCCAGCATTTT.

This sequence joins TRBV7-2 and TRBJ2-7, with D tentatively TRBD2 (7 bases). Trimming cost V 5 bases and J 4 bases, with 15 bases left between them. From germline, CDR1 is SGHTA and CDR2 FQGNSA. This CDR3 is 14 amino acids long. CDR3 in amino acids: CASSLGGGAYEQYF. In DNA, the CDR3 is TGTGCCAGCAGCCTAGGGGGAGGGGCTTACGAGCAGTACTTC.

This rearrangement joins TRBV6-6 to TRBJ2-7; perhaps TRBD1 as D (5 bases). The CDR3 totals 13 residues. From germline, CDR1 is MNHNY and CDR2 SVGAGI (reference sequence). Trimming removed 3 bases from V and 6 bases from J, with 12 bases in between. CDR3 DNA: TGTGCCAGCAGTTATCAGGGCCGGCCCGAGCAGTACTTC. Encoded protein: CASSYQGRPEQYF.

This clone was detected only a few times. The gene calls are TRBV4-3 and TRBJ2-2; 9 positions match TRBD2. CDR1 is LGHNA and CDR2 is YSLEER in the germline V gene. There are 17 residues in the CDR3. With V trimmed by 0 bases and J by 4 bases, 6 bases remained unmatched. The DNA of the CDR3 is TGCGCCAGCAGCCAAGATCCAGCGGGAGGTGCCACCGGGGAGCTGTTTTTT. Protein: CASSQDPAGGATGELFF.

The chain uses TRBV30 and TRBJ1-2, with D tentatively TRBD1 (5 bases). Deletions cut 2 bases from V and 9 bases from J, with 19 bases between. The germline V gene encodes CDR1 GTSNPN and CDR2 SVGIG (reference sequence). The CDR3 contains 14 residues. CDR3 in DNA: TGTGCCTGGAGTCAAGACCTGAGGCGGGACCGCTACACCTTC. Translating gives CAWSQDLRRDRYTF.

The V and J genes are TRBV6-4 and TRBJ1-1; no firm D call. V lost 7 bases to trimming and J lost 3 bases, with 15 bases between them. The V gene's germline CDR1 is MRHNA and CDR2 SNTAGT. This CDR3 has 14 amino acids. CDR3 protein: CASKISFRDTEAFF. The CDR3 nucleotides are TGTGCCAGCAAGATAAGTTTCCGCGACACTGAAGCTTTCTTT.

This clone turned up a few times. This rearrangement joins TRBV4-1 to TRBJ2-6; TRBD2 agrees at 7 bases. Trimming at V came to 4 bases and at J to 2 bases, leaving 14 bases not matched to a gene. This CDR3 spans 19 amino acids. Germline values: CDR1 MGHRA, CDR2 YSYEKL. DNA of the CDR3: TGCGCCAGCAGCCCTATCTCTCGGGGGGTGAACGCTGGGGCCAACGTCCTGACTTTC. It encodes CASSPISRGVNAGANVLTF.

This chain joins TRBV27 and TRBJ2-7; possible D gene TRBD2, 7 bases. The ends were cut back, 6 bases at V and 3 bases at J, with 12 bases in the middle. In germline, CDR1 is MNHEY, CDR2 SMNVEV (reference sequence). The CDR3 loop spans 13 amino acids. The chain's CDR3 is CASSPRGGYEQYF. In DNA, the CDR3 is TGTGCCAGCAGCCCGAGGGGGGGCTACGAGCAGTACTTC.

CDR3 residues: CASKPTSGTSYEQYF. The CDR3 coding sequence is TGTGCCAGCAAGCCGACTAGCGGGACCTCCTACGAGCAGTACTTC. The rearrangement uses TRBV2 and TRBJ2-7; 11 nucleotides align to TRBD2. The ends lost 7 bases at V and 0 bases at J; junction bases unmatched: 5. The germline V gene has CDR1 SNHLY and CDR2 FYNNEI. This CDR3 spans 15 amino acids.